The 28 T cell receptor beta chains listed next were all sequenced from one sample in a study of T cell responses to AZD1222 COVID-19 vaccine. Sequenced by immunoSEQ multiplex PCR; TCRdb stores in-frame clones only, minus some. The data hold 150,000 to 200,000 clones, with 85% to 95% observed a single time. Material: peripheral blood, obtained on day 0 of AZD1222 vaccination. These receptors all stem from an adult in good health.

The V call is TRBV2, the J call TRBJ2-7; 7 nucleotides agree with TRBD1. Germline V lookup: CDR1 SNHLY, CDR2 FYNNEI. J lost 2 bases, V lost 4 bases, and 5 bases had no gene match. The CDR3 sequence is 14 residues long. The CDR3: CASSGRTGTYEQYF. CDR3 coding DNA: TGTGCCAGCAGTGGCCGGACAGGAACCTACGAGCAGTACTTC.

The chain uses TRBV6-5 and TRBJ2-1; possible D gene TRBD2, 6 bases. CDR1 MNHEY and CDR2 SVGAGI come from the germline V gene. Between the trimmed V and J ends, which lost 4 bases and 1 base, there was a span of 8 bases. The CDR3 covers 14 residues. The chain's CDR3 is CASSSGTSYNEQFF. CDR3 coding DNA: TGTGCCAGCAGTTCCGGGACTTCCTACAATGAGCAGTTCTTC.

The chain combines TRBV5-6 with TRBJ1-1; tentatively, D is TRBD1 (6 bases). V was trimmed by 0 bases and J by 5 bases, leaving 8 bases between them. The germline CDR1 and CDR2 sequences are SGHDT and YYEEEE. The CDR3 runs to 13 residues. The CDR3 DNA sequence: TGTGCCAGCAGCTTGGGAGGGGGGACTGAAGCTTTCTTT. Encoded protein: CASSLGGGTEAFF.

The gene calls are TRBV28 and TRBJ1-6; D uncertain. The CDR3 covers 12 residues. Per the germline V gene, CDR1 is MDHEN and CDR2 is SYDVKM. Between the trimmed V and J ends, which lost 7 bases and 10 bases, there was a span of 11 bases. The CDR3 DNA is TGTGCCAGCACCCGTCTTGGGTCACCCCTCCACTTT. Translated, it gives CASTRLGSPLHF.

J is TRBJ2-2 and V is TRBV11-2, with D possibly being TRBD2 (6 bases). V was pared by 5 bases and J by 5 bases, with 18 bases between. In germline, CDR1 is SGHAT, CDR2 FQNNGV. The CDR3 has 16 amino acids. CDR3 in amino acids: CASSRWGDLLTGELFF. CDR3 bases: TGTGCCAGCAGCAGGTGGGGGGACCTCTTGACCGGGGAGCTGTTTTTT. The full variable domain, rest sourced from reference TRBV11-2 and TRBJ2-2, is EAGVAQSPRYKIIEKRQSVAFWCNPISGHATLYWYQQILGQGPKLLIQFQNNGVVDDSQLPKDRFSAERLKGVDSTLKIQPAKLEDSAVYLCASSRWGDLLTGELFFGEGSRLTVL.

This clone was seen just once. The chain is built from TRBV10-3 and TRBJ1-2; 9 bases are shared with TRBD1. With V trimmed by 6 bases and J by 0 bases, 8 bases remained unmatched. The CDR3 has 16 residues. The germline V gene encodes CDR1 ENHRY and CDR2 SYGVKD. The CDR3 loop is CAIRPGDRAPNYGYTF. Here the CDR3 DNA reads TGTGCCATCAGGCCAGGGGACAGGGCCCCTAACTATGGCTACACCTTC.

This chain links TRBV6-2 or TRBV6-3 with TRBJ2-7; unclear D gene. CDR3 length: 11 residues. Looked up from germline, CDR1 is MNHEY and CDR2 is SVGEGT. The germline V and J ends were trimmed by 4 bases and 4 bases, with 5 bases remaining between them. The CDR3 DNA is TGTGCCAGCAGTTCAGCATACGAGCAGTACTTC. It codes for CASSSAYEQYF.

The chain combines TRBV7-9 with TRBJ2-1, with TRBD1 matching over 11 bases. V gave up 4 bases and J gave up 6 bases; unmatched junction bases: 17. This CDR3 comprises 19 residues. Germline V lookup: CDR1 SEHNR, CDR2 FQNEAQ (reference sequence). DNA of the CDR3: TGTGCCAGCAGCTGGCGGACAGGGGGCTCCTTAGCCGGGGTCAATGAGCAGTTCTTC. Translating it yields CASSWRTGGSLAGVNEQFF.

The chain combines TRBV6-5 with TRBJ2-3; 14 bases agree with TRBD2. V lost 7 bases to trimming and J lost 6 bases; unmatched junction nucleotides: 3. This CDR3 contains 14 residues. Germline CDR1 MNHEY, CDR2 SVGAGI. Here the CDR3 DNA reads TGTGCCAGCATGACTAGCGGGAGGGTGGATACGCAGTATTTT. This translates into CASMTSGRVDTQYF.

The chain carries TRBV19 and TRBJ2-3, with TRBD2 as a possible D gene (5 bases). Germline V CDR1 and CDR2: LNHDA, SQIVND (reference sequence). Trimming removed 10 bases from V and 2 bases from J, with 13 bases in between. This CDR3 is 13 amino acids long. CDR3 residues: CATTGLATDTQYF. The CDR3 DNA is TGTGCCACCACCGGGCTAGCCACAGATACGCAGTATTTT. Variable domain in full (rest from reference TRBV19 and TRBJ2-3): DGGITQSPKYLFRKEGQNVTLSCEQNLNHDAMYWYRQDPGQGLRLIYYSQIVNDFQKGDIAEGYSVSREKKESFPLTVTSAQKNPTAFYLCATTGLATDTQYFGPGTRLTVL.

The chain uses TRBV19 and TRBJ1-2, with no clear D. The CDR3 consists of 12 residues. V was shortened by 7 bases and J by 8 bases, with 14 bases between the two germline ends. CDR1 LNHDA and CDR2 SQIVND come from the germline V gene (reference sequence). The CDR3, as DNA: TGTGCCAGTAACCAGCCACGACGGGGCTACACCTTC. This encodes CASNQPRRGYTF.

The CDR3 loop reads CASSPDGGLSYGYTF. Written as DNA, the CDR3 is TGTGCCAGCAGCCCTGACGGGGGGCTGAGCTATGGCTACACCTTC. The chain couples TRBV7-9 to TRBJ1-2; D possibly corresponds to TRBD1 (6 bases). Trimming stripped 5 bases from V and 4 bases from J, with 17 bases between. This CDR3 is built from 15 residues. CDR1 is SEHNR, CDR2 FQNEAQ, per germline (reference sequence). Drawing the rest from reference TRBV7-9 and TRBJ1-2, the complete variable domain is DTGVSQNPRHKITKRGQNVTFRCDPISEHNRLYWYRQTLGQGPEFLTYFQNEAQLEKSRLLSDRFSAERPKGSFSTLEIQRTEQGDSAMYLCASSPDGGLSYGYTFGSGTRLTVV.

This chain joins TRBV27 and TRBJ1-2; D remains unclear. The CDR3 sequence is 12 residues long. Trimming left V 10 bases short and J 2 bases short, with 11 bases between. CDR1 and CDR2 (germline): MNHEY, SMNVEV (reference sequence). The CDR3 region is CATRGANYGYTF. CDR3 bases: TGTGCCACCCGGGGAGCCAACTATGGCTACACCTTC.

The chain is built from TRBV5-4 and TRBJ2-5; D remains ambiguous. The CDR3 is made up of 14 amino acids. Per the germline V gene, CDR1 is SGHNT and CDR2 is YYREEE (reference sequence). V lost 0 bases to trimming and J lost 5 bases, with 11 bases between them. CDR3 amino acids: CASSLAPPRETQYF. The CDR3 DNA is TGTGCCAGCAGCTTGGCTCCACCGAGGGAGACCCAGTACTTC. Combining the CDR3 with reference TRBV5-4 and TRBJ2-5 gives the whole variable domain ETGVTQSPTHLIKTRGQQVTLRCSSQSGHNTVSWYQQALGQGPQFIFQYYREEENGRGNFPPRFSGLQFPNYSSELNVNALELDDSALYLCASSLAPPRETQYFGPGTRLLVL.

V and J are TRBV7-2 and TRBJ2-1, with 8 positions matching TRBD1. CDR1 is SGHTA, CDR2 FQGNSA, per germline. Germline trimming cut 5 bases from V and 3 bases from J; bases unmatched to any gene: 6. The CDR3 runs to 15 residues. The chain's CDR3 is CASSPPGQVYNEQFF. The CDR3 region has the DNA TGTGCCAGCAGCCCTCCGGGACAGGTCTACAATGAGCAGTTCTTC.

V is TRBV6-2 or TRBV6-3 and J is TRBJ2-1; D is perhaps TRBD2 (5 bases). The CDR3 totals 16 residues. Trimming pared 4 bases from V and 0 bases from J, leaving 13 bases between. Germline CDR1 reads MNHEY; CDR2 reads SVGEGT. CDR3 coding DNA: TGTGCCAGCAGTTCTATAGCGCCGAACTCCTACAATGAGCAGTTCTTC. This translates into CASSSIAPNSYNEQFF.

This clone appeared a few times. The chain recombines TRBV30 with TRBJ1-5; D call uncertain. This CDR3 region has 13 residues. CDR1 is GTSNPN and CDR2 is SVGIG in the germline V gene (reference sequence). Deletions cut 1 base from V and 5 bases from J, with 9 bases between. CDR3 nucleotides: TGTGCCTGGAGTGCGGCCGGAGATCAGCCCCAGCATTTT. This sequence encodes CAWSAAGDQPQHF.

The V gene is TRBV2, the J gene TRBJ1-1; no reliable D call. The CDR3 loop spans 10 amino acids. Trimming pared 7 bases from V and 8 bases from J, leaving 8 bases between. Germline V gene sequence: CDR1 SNHLY, CDR2 FYNNEI. The DNA for the CDR3 is TGTGCCAGCAAGCCCCCCGAAGCTTTCTTT. Amino acids: CASKPPEAFF.

The chain employs TRBV5-5 and TRBJ1-1; 9 nucleotides agree with TRBD1. The germline gives CDR1 SGHKS, CDR2 YYEKEE (reference sequence). This CDR3 comprises 14 residues. The ends lost 1 base at V and 5 bases at J; junction bases unmatched: 3. CDR3 residues: CASSLWDRVTEAFF. The CDR3 region has the DNA TGTGCCAGCAGCTTGTGGGACAGGGTGACTGAAGCTTTCTTT.

This rearrangement joins TRBV3-1 (or the pseudogene TRBV3-2) to TRBJ2-7; D may be TRBD2 (6 bases). From germline, CDR1 is LGHDT and CDR2 YNNKEL (reference sequence). The CDR3 is 15 amino acids. Trimming left V 4 bases short and J 2 bases short, with 15 bases between. The CDR3 region has the DNA TGTGCCAGCAGCCCCAGCGACAGCGGGCCCTACGAGCAGTACTTC. Its protein product is CASSPSDSGPYEQYF.

This chain links TRBV30 with TRBJ1-1; no reliable D call. V lost 3 bases and J lost 1, with 9 bases in between. The CDR3 has 13 residues. Germline V lookup: CDR1 GTSNPN, CDR2 SVGIG (reference sequence). The DNA for the CDR3 is TGTGCCTGGAGCAGGACGGGGAACACTGAAGCTTTCTTT. This sequence encodes CAWSRTGNTEAFF. Combining the CDR3 with reference TRBV30 and TRBJ1-1 gives the whole variable domain SQTIHQWPATLVQPVGSPLSLECTVEGTSNPNLYWYRQAAGRGLQLLFYSVGIGQISSEVPQNLSASRPQDRQFILSSKKLLLSDSGFYLCAWSRTGNTEAFFGQGTRLTVV.

The rearrangement links TRBV5-5 to TRBJ2-3, with TRBD2 matching 9 bases. This CDR3 region has 15 residues. Germline lookup yields CDR1 SGHKS and CDR2 YYEKEE (reference sequence). V shed 0 bases and J 2 bases; nucleotides not matched to a gene: 1. The CDR3 region is CASSLGLAVTDTQYF. CDR3 in DNA: TGTGCCAGCAGCTTGGGACTAGCGGTCACAGATACGCAGTATTTT.

The chain carries TRBV11-3 and TRBJ2-7; TRBD2 is a possible D gene (5 bases). The germline V gene encodes CDR1 SGHNT and CDR2 YENEEA. The V end lost 1 base, the J end lost 6 bases, and 13 bases lay between the germline ends. The CDR3 contains 14 residues. CDR3 sequence: CASSLGGSGGEQYF. In nucleotides, the CDR3 is TGTGCCAGCAGCTTAGGTGGAAGTGGAGGCGAGCAGTACTTC.

This clone has only one observation. This chain joins TRBV4-3 and TRBJ1-5, with D possibly matching TRBD1 (5 bases). V lost 0 bases and J 2 bases, leaving 11 bases between the germline ends. The CDR3 contains 16 residues. Germline loops: CDR1 LGHNA, CDR2 YSLEER. CDR3 nucleotides: TGCGCCAGCAGCCAAGATTACGGGGGTGGCAATCAGCCCCAGCATTTT. Encoded protein: CASSQDYGGGNQPQHF.

This clone was counted a single time. The chain recombines TRBV3-1 (or the pseudogene TRBV3-2) with TRBJ2-3; no definite D call. CDR1 is LGHDT, CDR2 YNNKEL, per germline (reference sequence). Trimming pared 0 bases from V and 0 bases from J, leaving 7 bases between. This CDR3 has 15 amino acids. The CDR3 region is CASSQDPLSTDTQYF. The CDR3 DNA is TGTGCCAGCAGCCAAGACCCGTTGAGCACAGATACGCAGTATTTT.

On this clone itself: A junction end diverges from the germline sequence, so it may reflect a read error. The V call is TRBV7-8, the J call TRBJ1-3; 11 nucleotides line up with TRBD1. CDR1 SGHVS and CDR2 FQNEAQ come from the germline V gene. CDR3 length: 17 residues. The CDR3 loop is CASSPRTGGRAGNTIYF. CDR3 nucleotide sequence: TGCGCCAGCAGCCCAAGGACAGGGGGCCGGGCTGGAAACACCATATATTTT.

The CDR3 nucleotides read TGTGCCTGGAGTGTCGGGGGTTCTCTTTACGAGCAGTACTTC. Protein product: CAWSVGGSLYEQYF. J is TRBJ2-7 and V is TRBV30; possible D gene TRBD2, 6 bases. Trimming cost V 0 bases and J 4 bases, with 13 bases left between them. CDR1 is GTSNPN and CDR2 is SVGIG in the germline V gene (reference sequence). This CDR3 has 14 amino acids.

The chain joins TRBV7-9 to TRBJ2-1; 16 positions match TRBD2. CDR3 size: 18 residues. V was clipped by 2 bases and J by 6 bases; unmatched bases: 7. Germline V lookup: CDR1 SEHNR, CDR2 FQNEAQ (reference sequence). CDR3 DNA: TGTGCCAGCAGCTTAAGTCCCGGGACTAGCGGGAGGGGCAATGAGCAGTTCTTC. The encoded protein is CASSLSPGTSGRGNEQFF.